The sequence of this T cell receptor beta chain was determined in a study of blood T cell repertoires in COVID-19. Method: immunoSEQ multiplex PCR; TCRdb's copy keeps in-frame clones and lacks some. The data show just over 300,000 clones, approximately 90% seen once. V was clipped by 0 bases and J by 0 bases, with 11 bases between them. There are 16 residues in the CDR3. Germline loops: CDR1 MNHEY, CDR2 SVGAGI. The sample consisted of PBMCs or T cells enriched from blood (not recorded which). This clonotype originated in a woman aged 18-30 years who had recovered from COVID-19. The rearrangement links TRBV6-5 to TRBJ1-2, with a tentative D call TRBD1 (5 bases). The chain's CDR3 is CASSYSPGTANYGYTF. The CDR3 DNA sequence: TGTGCCAGCAGTTACTCTCCTGGGACTGCTAACTATGGCTACACCTTC.